This T cell receptor beta chain was identified in a study of brain metastases from non-small cell lung cancer. The study's findings and limits: Brain metastases had lower T-cell infiltration than primary tumors. Expanded T-cell clones appeared in roughly 60% of brain metastases over primaries.

CDR1 and CDR2 from the germline V gene are MDHEN and SYDVKM. The CDR3 is made up of 16 amino acids. With 6 bases removed from V and 4 bases from J, the gap between germline ends came to 18 bases. Clones were read by immunoSEQ multiplex PCR, and TCRdb kept only the in-frame ones, dropping some. The sample gives 150 to 200 clones, around 96% of which show up once; 8.5% is in the top ten. Remarks on this clone: Its cognate antigen is unknown.

This sequence was found in a donor over 35 with non-small cell lung cancer. The sample was tissue from a brain metastasis. The chain employs TRBV28 and TRBJ2-2; no firm D call. CDR3 bases: TGTGCCAGCAGCCCCTCTCGAATCACATTCACCGGGGAGCTGTTTTTT. Encoded protein: CASSPSRITFTGELFF.